The source of this T cell receptor (beta chain) is a study of OX40 agonist ivuxolimab in advanced cancers. Notes on the study in general: Mean expanded clone counts were higher in CD8+ than CD4+ T cells. Partial responders dosed at 0.1-3.0 mg/kg displayed clonal expansion ranking among the lowest.

With autoimmune disease history or systemic immunosuppression, patients were excluded. This clone was seen only a few times. Its antigen is currently unknown. Between the trimmed V and J ends, which lost 0 bases and 1 base, there was a span of 5 bases. The CDR3 is 14 residues long. Germline V gene sequence: CDR1 SGDLS, CDR2 YYNGEE. Produced via immunoSEQ multiplex PCR; TCRdb's table is partial and in-frame only. The sample has about 11,000 clones, around three quarters seen once. The receptor comes from an adult with an advanced solid tumor such as melanoma, head and neck, liver or kidney cancer. The chain carries TRBV9 and TRBJ1-5, with D perhaps TRBD1 (5 bases). The input for sequencing was CD4+ or CD8+ T cells sorted from blood, taken in a trial of the OX40 agonist ivuxolimab. The CDR3 DNA is TGTGCCAGCAGCGTAGGGGACAGCAATCAGCCCCAGCATTTT. It translates to CASSVGDSNQPQHF.